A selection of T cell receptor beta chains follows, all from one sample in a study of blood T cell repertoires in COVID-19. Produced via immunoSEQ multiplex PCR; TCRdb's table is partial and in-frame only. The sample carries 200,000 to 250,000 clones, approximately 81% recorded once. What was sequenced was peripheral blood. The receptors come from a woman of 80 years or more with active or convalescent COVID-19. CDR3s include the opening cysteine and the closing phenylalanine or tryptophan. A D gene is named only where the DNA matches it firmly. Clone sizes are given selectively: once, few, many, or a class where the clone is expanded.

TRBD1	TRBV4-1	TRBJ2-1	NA	CASSHPTGAPNEQFF	TGCGCCAGCAGCCACCCGACAGGGGCCCCCAATGAGCAGTTCTTC
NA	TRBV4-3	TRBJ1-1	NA	CASSQFMAGDTEAFF	TGCGCCAGCAGCCAATTCATGGCGGGGGACACTGAAGCTTTCTTT
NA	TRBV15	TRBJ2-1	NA	CATSRVLGSGNEQFF	TGTGCCACCAGCAGAGTCTTGGGGAGTGGGAATGAGCAGTTCTTC
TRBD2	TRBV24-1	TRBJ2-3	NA	CATSDDGRLAGTQYF	TGTGCCACCAGTGATGATGGAAGGCTAGCGGGGACGCAGTATTTT
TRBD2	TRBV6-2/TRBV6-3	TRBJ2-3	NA	CASSYTLRTSTSTDTQYF	TGTGCCAGCAGTTACACTCTTAGGACTAGCACTAGCACAGATACGCAGTATTTT
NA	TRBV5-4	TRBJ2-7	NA	CASSNRQQYF	TGTGCCAGCTCAAACAGGCAGCAGTACTTC
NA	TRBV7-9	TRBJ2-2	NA	CASSPQAANTGELFF	TGTGCCAGCAGCCCTCAGGCAGCTAACACCGGGGAGCTGTTTTTT
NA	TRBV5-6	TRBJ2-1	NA	CASSWAFDLRTSYNEQFF	TGTGCCAGCAGCTGGGCCTTCGACCTCCGTACCTCCTACAATGAGCAGTTCTTC
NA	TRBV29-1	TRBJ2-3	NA	CSVVFGSTDTQYF	TGCAGCGTTGTGTTCGGGAGCACAGATACGCAGTATTTT
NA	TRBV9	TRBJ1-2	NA	CASSGGGAEGYTF	TGTGCCAGCAGCGGCGGGGGGGCCGAAGGCTACACCTTC
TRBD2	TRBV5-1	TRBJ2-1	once	CASSSSGVTYNEQFF	TGCGCCAGCAGCTCTAGCGGGGTAACATACAATGAGCAGTTCTTC
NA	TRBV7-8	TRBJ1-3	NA	CASSTTGSGNTIYF	TGTGCCAGCAGCACTACAGGGTCTGGAAACACCATATATTTT
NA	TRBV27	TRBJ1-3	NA	CASSPPRFNNTIYF	TGTGCCAGCAGTCCGCCTAGGTTCAACAACACCATATATTTT
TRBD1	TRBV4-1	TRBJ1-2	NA	CASSQGPGSQGISGYYGYTF	TGCGCCAGCAGCCAAGGTCCTGGGTCACAGGGGATCTCTGGATACTATGGCTACACCTTC
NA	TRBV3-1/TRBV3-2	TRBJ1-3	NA	CASSLRLSGRTLFSGNTIYF	TGTGCCAGCAGCCTAAGGCTTTCTGGGAGGACTCTCTTCTCTGGAAACACCATATATTTT
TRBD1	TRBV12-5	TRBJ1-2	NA	CASGLGTGTLSF	TGTGCTAGTGGTTTGGGGACAGGGACCCTAAGTTTC
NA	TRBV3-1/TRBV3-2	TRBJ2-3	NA	CASSQARGSTDTQYF	TGTGCCAGCAGCCAAGCCAGGGGATCCACAGATACGCAGTATTTT
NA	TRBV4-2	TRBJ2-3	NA	CASSRERIGTDTQYF	TGTGCCAGCAGCCGTGAGCGGATAGGGACAGATACGCAGTATTTT
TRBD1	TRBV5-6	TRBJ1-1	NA	CASSLDRGVNTEAFF	TGTGCCAGCAGCTTGGACAGGGGGGTAAACACTGAAGCTTTCTTT
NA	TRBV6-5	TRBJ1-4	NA	CASSSAGATNEKLFF	TGTGCCAGCTCCTCGGCGGGGGCAACTAATGAAAAACTGTTTTTT
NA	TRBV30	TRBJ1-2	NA	CAWSVLEGAGGYTF	TGTGCCTGGAGTGTACTAGAGGGCGCCGGTGGCTACACCTTC
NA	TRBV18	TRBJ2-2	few	CASSQTVNTGELFF	TGTGCCAGCTCGCAGACTGTAAACACCGGGGAGCTGTTTTTT
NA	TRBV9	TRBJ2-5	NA	CASSEENALETQYF	TGTGCCAGCAGCGAGGAGAACGCGCTGGAGACCCAGTACTTC
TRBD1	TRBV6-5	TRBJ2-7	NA	CASSYRTRGSYEQYF	TGTGCCAGCAGTTACCGTACCAGGGGGTCCTACGAGCAGTACTTC
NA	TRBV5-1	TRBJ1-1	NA	CASSLLTNTEAFF	TGCGCCAGCAGCCTTCTAACGAACACTGAAGCTTTCTTT
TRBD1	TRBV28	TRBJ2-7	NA	CASSPRQGEQYF	TGTGCCAGCAGTCCAAGACAGGGCGAGCAGTACTTC
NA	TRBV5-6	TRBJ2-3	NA	CASSFRAGADTDTQYF	TGTGCCAGCAGCTTCCGGGCGGGGGCCGACACAGATACGCAGTATTTT
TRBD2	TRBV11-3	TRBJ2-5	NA	CASSLGLAGGRQETQYF	TGTGCCAGCAGCCTCGGACTAGCGGGGGGGAGGCAAGAGACCCAGTACTTC
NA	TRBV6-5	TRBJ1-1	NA	CASSSPSRGDTEAFF	TGTGCCAGCAGCTCACCCAGCAGGGGTGACACTGAAGCTTTCTTT
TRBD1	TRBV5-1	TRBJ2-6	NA	CASSTPGTGVSGANVLTF	TGCGCCAGCAGTACTCCCGGGACAGGCGTCTCTGGGGCCAACGTCCTGACTTTC
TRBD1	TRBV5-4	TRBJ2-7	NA	CASSPYGTGMGEQYF	TGTGCCAGCAGCCCCTACGGGACAGGGATGGGAGAGCAGTACTTC